The next 13 T cell receptor beta chains were all read from a single sample in a study of response to subunit inactivated influenza vaccine. TCRdb passed the RT-PCR reads through MiXCR, listing each CDR3 protein once. The repertoire consists of about 530,000 distinct CDR3 sequences, with over 10% occurring once and the leading ten covering around 13%. Material: PBMCs from blood, obtained 35 to 45 days after vaccination. These TCRs come from a man aged 50 or older who received an inactivated influenza vaccine.

This chain links TRBV7-8 with TRBJ2-5; unclear D gene. V was pared by 2 bases and J by 2 bases, with 15 bases between. Germline assignment: CDR1 SGHVS and CDR2 FQNEAQ. CDR3 length: 16 amino acids. DNA for the CDR3: TGTGCCAGCAGCTTACCGTTTGTGGCCCAGCAAGAGACCCAGTACTTC. It translates to CASSLPFVAQQETQYF.

J is TRBJ2-3 and V is TRBV18; 9 bases are shared with TRBD2. Trimming removed 8 bases from V and 4 bases from J; junction bases left unmatched: 10. The CDR3 length is 15 residues. Looked up from germline, CDR1 is KGHSH and CDR2 is LQKENI. The CDR3 region has the DNA TGTGCCAGCCTAGCGGGACCCCGTGACTCAGATACGCAGTATTTT. Its translation: CASLAGPRDSDTQYF.

This clonotype was recorded a few times. This chain joins TRBV12-3 or TRBV12-4 and TRBJ2-5; TRBD1 aligns across 10 bases. V lost 5 bases to trimming and J lost 8 bases; unmatched junction nucleotides: 11. The CDR3 contains 15 residues. CDR3 protein: CASSPRTGGEATQYF. In nucleotides, the CDR3 is TGTGCCAGCAGTCCCCGGACAGGGGGTGAAGCTACCCAGTACTTC.

The chain links TRBV14 to TRBJ2-3; the D is unclear. The CDR3 is 15 amino acids. CDR1 and CDR2 (germline): SGHDN, FVKESK. The V end lost 1 base, the J end lost 0 bases, and 8 bases lay between the germline ends. In DNA form, the CDR3 reads TGTGCCAGCAGCCAAGCTTCACCCAGCACAGATACGCAGTATTTT. As protein: CASSQASPSTDTQYF. The variable domain in full, with the rest retrieved from reference TRBV14 and TRBJ2-3, is EAGVTQFPSHSVIEKGQTVTLRCDPISGHDNLYWYRRVMGKEIKFLLHFVKESKQDESGMPNNRFLAERTGGTYSTLKVQPAELEDSGVYFCASSQASPSTDTQYFGPGTRLTVL.

The J gene is TRBJ2-3, the V gene TRBV12-3 or TRBV12-4; D gene uncertain. This CDR3 region has 13 residues. V was trimmed by 7 bases and J by 3 bases, leaving 11 bases between them. CDR3 region: CASTRTATDTQYF. The DNA of the CDR3 is TGTGCCAGCACCCGTACGGCGACAGATACGCAGTATTTT.

The rearrangement joins TRBV20-1 to TRBJ2-5, with TRBD2 as a possible D gene (6 bases). Trimming took off 1 base at V and 5 bases at J, with 11 bases between the two ends. The V gene's germline CDR1 is DFQATT and CDR2 SNEGSKA (reference sequence). CDR3 length equals 13 residues. The CDR3 DNA reads TGCAGTGCTAGAGTCGGGACTCAGGAGACCCAGTACTTC. This gives the protein CSARVGTQETQYF.

The table lists this clonotype with a few counts. V is TRBV12-3 or TRBV12-4 and J is TRBJ1-1; D is possibly TRBD1 (6 bases). The CDR3 is made up of 13 amino acids. V was pared by 1 base and J by 9 bases, with 12 bases between. CDR3 protein: CASSLGIGGKAFF. The CDR3 nucleotides are TGTGCCAGCAGTTTAGGTATAGGGGGGAAAGCTTTCTTT.

This clonotype was seen only a few times. This chain connects TRBV4-3 to TRBJ1-2; D uncertain. CDR1 is LGHNA and CDR2 is YSLEER in the germline V gene. V was shortened by 0 bases and J by 3 bases, with 14 bases between the two germline ends. The CDR3 has 16 residues. This CDR3 is CASSQDGLRGDYGYTF. The CDR3 region has the DNA TGCGCCAGCAGCCAAGATGGGTTACGCGGAGACTATGGCTACACCTTC.

This clonotype occurred many times. The chain links TRBV12-3 or TRBV12-4 to TRBJ2-2, with no clear D. This CDR3 has 12 amino acids. The ends were cut back, 3 bases at V and 8 bases at J, with 7 bases in the middle. Here the CDR3 reads CASSLLGGELFF. In DNA, the CDR3 is TGTGCCAGCAGTTTGCTTGGAGGGGAGCTGTTTTTT.

In nucleotides, the CDR3 is TGCAGTGCTAGATCCGGTTTGGGAGATACGCAGTATTTT. The encoded protein is CSARSGLGDTQYF. This sequence joins TRBV20-1 and TRBJ2-3; D unresolved. The CDR3 is made up of 13 amino acids. CDR1 DFQATT and CDR2 SNEGSKA come from the germline V gene (reference sequence). Between the trimmed V and J ends, which lost 2 bases and 5 bases, there was a span of 11 bases.

This clonotype has just a few counts. The rearrangement joins TRBV27 to TRBJ1-5, with a weak D call TRBD1 (6 bases). The CDR3 is made up of 14 amino acids. Germline CDR1 MNHEY, CDR2 SMNVEV (reference sequence). Trimming removed 5 bases at V and 3 bases at J, with 11 bases between. DNA of the CDR3: TGTGCCAGCAGTCCACGGGGGCTCAATCAGCCCCAGCATTTT. This encodes CASSPRGLNQPQHF.

Only a few counts were recorded for this clonotype. The chain is built from TRBV12-3 or TRBV12-4 and TRBJ1-5; D is possibly TRBD1 (6 bases). Trimming cost V 7 bases and J 0 bases, with 13 bases left between them. This CDR3 is built from 15 residues. CDR3 residues: CASNGGGSSNQPQHF. CDR3 DNA: TGTGCCAGCAATGGAGGGGGAAGTAGCAATCAGCCCCAGCATTTT.

Only a few counts were recorded for this clonotype. This chain connects TRBV7-9 to TRBJ2-5, with D unresolved. CDR1 SEHNR and CDR2 FQNEAQ come from the germline V gene (reference sequence). The CDR3 is 14 residues long. V lost 4 bases, J lost 2 bases, and 11 bases lay in between. This CDR3 reads CASSSFGVQETQYF. For the CDR3, the DNA is TGTGCCAGCAGCTCGTTTGGGGTTCAAGAGACCCAGTACTTC.